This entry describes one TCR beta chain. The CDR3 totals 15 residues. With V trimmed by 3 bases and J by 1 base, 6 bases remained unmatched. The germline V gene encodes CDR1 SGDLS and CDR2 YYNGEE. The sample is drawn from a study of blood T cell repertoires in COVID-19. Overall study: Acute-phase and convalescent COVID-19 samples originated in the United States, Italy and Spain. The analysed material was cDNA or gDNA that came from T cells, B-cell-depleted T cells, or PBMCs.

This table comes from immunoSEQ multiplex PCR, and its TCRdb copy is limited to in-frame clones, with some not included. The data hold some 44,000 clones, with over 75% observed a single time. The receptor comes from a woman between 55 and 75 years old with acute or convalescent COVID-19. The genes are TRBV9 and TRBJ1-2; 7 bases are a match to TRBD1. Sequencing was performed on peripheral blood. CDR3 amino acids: CASSEDGDSNYGYTF. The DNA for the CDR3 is TGTGCCAGCAGCGAGGATGGGGACAGTAACTATGGCTACACCTTC. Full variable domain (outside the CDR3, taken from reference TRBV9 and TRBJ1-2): DSGVTQTPKHLITATGQRVTLRCSPRSGDLSVYWYQQSLDQGLQFLIQYYNGEERAKGNILERFSAQQFPDLHSELNLSSLELGDSALYFCASSEDGDSNYGYTFGSGTRLTVV.